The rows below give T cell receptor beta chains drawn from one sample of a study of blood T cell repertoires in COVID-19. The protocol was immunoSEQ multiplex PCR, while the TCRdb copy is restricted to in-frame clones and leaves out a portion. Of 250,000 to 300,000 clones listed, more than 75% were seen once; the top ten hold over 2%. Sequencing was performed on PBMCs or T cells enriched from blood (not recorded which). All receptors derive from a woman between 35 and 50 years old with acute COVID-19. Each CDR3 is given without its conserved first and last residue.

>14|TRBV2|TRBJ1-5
ASSRPGGKSNQPQH
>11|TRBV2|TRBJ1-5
ASRRQGSQPQH
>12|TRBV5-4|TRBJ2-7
ASSAMGQGTEQY
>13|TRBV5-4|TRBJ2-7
ASSLPGQASYEQY
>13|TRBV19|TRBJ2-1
ASSISGGASDEQF
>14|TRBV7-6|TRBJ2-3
ASSSGLAGVTDTQY
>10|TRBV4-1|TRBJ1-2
ASSQGFQRPL
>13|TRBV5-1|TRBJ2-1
ASSLAAQGWNEQF
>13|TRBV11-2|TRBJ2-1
ASSLGGKRSDEQF
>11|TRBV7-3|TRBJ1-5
ASSSRANQPQH
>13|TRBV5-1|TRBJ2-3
ASSSGTDSTDTQY
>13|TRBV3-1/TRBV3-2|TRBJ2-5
ASSHGTSGGVTQY
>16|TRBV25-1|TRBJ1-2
ASSENSSPGQYMYGYT
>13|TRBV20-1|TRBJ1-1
SASRDRGRYTEAF
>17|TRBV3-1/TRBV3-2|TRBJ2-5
ASSQDLVRPSGAQETQY
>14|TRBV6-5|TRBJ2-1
ASSYPGPGGYNEQF
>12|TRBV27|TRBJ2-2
ASSRTGAYGELF
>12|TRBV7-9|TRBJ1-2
ASSLPGQTYGYT